This T cell receptor (beta chain) was captured by sequencing in a study of shared clonotypes between healthy human individuals. A note on this clone: Its antigen is currently unknown.

HIV-negative, healthy adults without recent acute infections or vaccinations were the donors. In the CD4+ fraction, cells were divided into CD45RA+ naive and CD45RA-negative memory subsets. Study findings and constraints: Among the subsets, naive ones generally showed larger estimated richness than memory ones.

Original data processing: Junction-only sequences without quality scores came from ImmunoSEQ, so filtering differed. Assay used: immunoSEQ multiplex PCR; TCRdb lists only in-frame clones, some missing. V, J and clone size derive from that table, while D and trimming were established from the DNA sequence. This table holds 1 million to 1.2 million clones, 60% to 80% found once. V shed 8 bases, J shed 7 bases, and the junction held 8 bases outside the gene matches. The CDR3 has 13 residues. Germline V CDR1 and CDR2: PRHDT, FYEKMQ (reference sequence). V gene TRBV13 combines with J gene TRBJ2-1; TRBD2 matches 7 bases. This sequence was found in a man in his late teens or twenties in good health. Some clones in this sample may be carry-over from other donors' samples. Sample: memory CD4+ T cells from PBMCs. Specified subset: CD45RA-negative fraction. The CDR3 DNA reads TGTGCCAGCTGTAGGGCGGGAGTTAATGAGCAGTTCTTC. As protein: CASCRAGVNEQFF.